Sequencing of this TCR beta chain was carried out in a study of blood T cell repertoires in COVID-19. Overall study: The samples span acute and convalescent COVID-19 from the United States, Italy and Spain. PBMCs, B-cell-depleted T cells, or T cells were the source of the cDNA or gDNA that made up the material.

Trimming at V came to 3 bases and at J to 7 bases, leaving 2 bases not matched to a gene. This CDR3 is 13 amino acids long. Germline V gene data show CDR1 as MNHNS and CDR2 as SASEGT. In the authors' workflow: Counts of nucleated cells, estimated from reference gene primer amplification, were obtained. Some clones are missing from TCRdb's copy, which holds only in-frame ones; the method was immunoSEQ multiplex PCR. V, J and clone size derive from that table, while D and trimming were established from the DNA sequence. The repertoire holds fewer than 75,000 clones, around 87% seen once, with about 7.2% in the top ten.

The rearrangement uses TRBV6-1 and TRBJ2-4, with TRBD1 matching over 8 bases. The origin of this receptor is a man in his sixties with active or convalescent COVID-19. Sequenced: peripheral blood. In DNA, the CDR3 is TGTGCCAGCAGTGAGGACAGGGCCAACATTCAGTACTTC. Its protein product is CASSEDRANIQYF.